This T cell receptor beta chain stems from a study of response to subunit inactivated influenza vaccine. MiXCR, applied by TCRdb to the RT-PCR reads, yields one record per CDR3 protein. The sample includes 630,000 or so distinct CDR3 sequences, roughly 14% of them seen just once. This clonotype showed up just a few times. Its specificity is unknown. The study's findings and limits: Researchers suggested that each seasonal influenza vaccination recruits few new T cells.

The CDR3 has 16 residues. The germline CDR1 and CDR2 sequences are LGHNA and YNFKEQ. The V segment lost 1 base and the J segment 1 base; nucleotides outside the gene matches: 4. The gene calls are TRBV4-2 and TRBJ2-7; 10 bases map to TRBD2. The sequences come from PBMCs from blood, collected roughly 12 days after vaccination. The TCR sequence derives from a man aged 45 to 65 who received an inactivated influenza vaccine. The CDR3: CASSQVSSGGSYEQYF. DNA of the CDR3: TGTGCCAGCAGCCAAGTCAGTAGCGGGGGGTCCTACGAGCAGTACTTC.